Listed below are T cell receptor beta chains from one sample, sequenced in a study of blood T cell repertoires in COVID-19. The data were produced by immunoSEQ multiplex PCR, yet TCRdb's version contains in-frame clones alone and is incomplete. The data contain 50,000 or so clones, about 90% of them singletons. The sample consisted of peripheral blood. These receptors came from a human donor with active COVID-19. The donor label of this sample is uncertain. Each CDR3 is given with its conserved first and last residue. The D gene is left open where the match is weak. Only some rows state a clone size, as once, few, many or a class for expanded clones.

V	D	J	size	DNA	CDR3
TRBV7-2	TRBD2	TRBJ2-2	NA	TGTGCCAGCAGCCTGAACGTAGCGGGGGTGACCGGGGAGCTGTTTTTT	CASSLNVAGVTGELFF
TRBV11-2	TRBD2	TRBJ2-2	once	TGTGCCAGCAGCTTACTGACTAGCGGGGGGAGGAACACCGGGGAGCTGTTTTTT	CASSLLTSGGRNTGELFF
TRBV5-1	NA	TRBJ2-6	NA	TGCGCCAGCAGCTTGGCCGGAGGACCTGGGGCCAACGTCCTGACTTTC	CASSLAGGPGANVLTF
TRBV19	NA	TRBJ1-6	NA	TGTGCCAGTAGTGCCCGACAGAGCTCCTATAATTCACCCCTCCACTTT	CASSARQSSYNSPLHF
TRBV5-4	NA	TRBJ1-2	NA	TGTGCCAGCAGCTTGGCACGGGGGAGGGATTACTTC	CASSLARGRDYF
TRBV24-1	NA	TRBJ1-2	NA	TGTGCCACCAGTGAGCAGGGGAAGAACTATGGCTACACCTTC	CATSEQGKNYGYTF
TRBV6-5	NA	TRBJ2-1	NA	TGTGCCAGCAGTCCAAGGGGCGACTCCTACAATGAGCAGTTCTTC	CASSPRGDSYNEQFF
TRBV3-1/TRBV3-2	TRBD1	TRBJ2-7	NA	TGTGCCAGCAGCCGTTACAGGGGCTCCTACGAGCAGTACTTC	CASSRYRGSYEQYF
TRBV4-3	NA	TRBJ1-1	NA	TGCGCCAGCAGCCAATCCATCGAGCACACTGAAGCTTTCTTT	CASSQSIEHTEAFF
TRBV2	NA	TRBJ2-3	NA	TGTGCCAGCAGTGGGAGACTAGTCGGCACAGATACGCAGTATTTT	CASSGRLVGTDTQYF
TRBV20-1	NA	TRBJ2-1	NA	TGCAGTGCTAGGGTAGAGTATCGTGAGTTCTTC	CSARVEYREFF
TRBV18	TRBD1	TRBJ1-5	NA	TGTGCCAGCTCACCAACCGGGACAGGGAATCAGCCCCAGCATTTT	CASSPTGTGNQPQHF
TRBV24-1	TRBD2	TRBJ2-1	once	TGTGCCACCAGTGATTCGGTTTCGGGGGGCAATGAGCAGTTCTTC	CATSDSVSGGNEQFF
TRBV5-1	TRBD1	TRBJ2-1	NA	TGCGCCAGCAGCCTCGGACAGGGGACGATGGATGAGCAGTTCTTC	CASSLGQGTMDEQFF
TRBV4-1	TRBD1	TRBJ1-2	NA	TGCGCCAGCAGCCAAGATCGAGACAGGGAATTGTTTTATGGCTACACCTTC	CASSQDRDRELFYGYTF
TRBV7-2	TRBD1	TRBJ1-4	NA	TGTGCCAGCAGCTTCAACAGGGGGTACAATGAAAAACTGTTTTTT	CASSFNRGYNEKLFF
TRBV3-1/TRBV3-2	NA	TRBJ2-7	NA	TGTGCCAGCAGCCAAGTTTGGGCCGGGGTCAATCCCTACGAGCAGTACTTC	CASSQVWAGVNPYEQYF
TRBV18	TRBD2	TRBJ2-3	NA	TGTGCCAGCTCACCACTAGCGGGGAGCACAGATACGCAGTATTTT	CASSPLAGSTDTQYF
TRBV18	NA	TRBJ2-4	NA	TGTGCCAGCGTGTTTCAACTAGCCGGGCTTCAGTACTTC	CASVFQLAGLQYF
TRBV3-1/TRBV3-2	NA	TRBJ1-2	NA	TGTGCCAGCAGCCAAGACGGCGGCCATTATGGCTACACCTTC	CASSQDGGHYGYTF
TRBV9	TRBD1	TRBJ1-2	NA	TGTGCCAGCAGCGCACAGGGGTCCCCTAACTATGGCTACACCTTC	CASSAQGSPNYGYTF
TRBV2	NA	TRBJ2-7	NA	TGTGCCAGCAGTGACAGGGTTCGGTCCTACGAGCAGTACTTC	CASSDRVRSYEQYF
TRBV11-3	TRBD2	TRBJ2-1	NA	TGTGCCAGCAGCTCCCGTTGGCCTAGCGGGGGGGGCAACAATGAGCAGTTCTTC	CASSSRWPSGGGNNEQFF
TRBV7-9	TRBD2	TRBJ2-1	NA	TGTGCCAGCAGCTCCCTTTATAGCGGGGGTTACAATGAGCAGTTCTTC	CASSSLYSGGYNEQFF
TRBV6-1	NA	TRBJ1-1	NA	TGTGCCAGCAGTGAAGCCGGGGGGCAGGGCACTGAAGCTTTCTTT	CASSEAGGQGTEAFF
TRBV24-1	NA	TRBJ2-3	NA	TGTGCCACCAGTGACCTCGGGGAGGCTAGCACAGATACGCAGTATTTT	CATSDLGEASTDTQYF
TRBV9	NA	TRBJ1-1	NA	TGTGCCAGCAGCGTAGGATCGAGTGACACTGAAGCTTTCTTT	CASSVGSSDTEAFF
TRBV4-3	TRBD1	TRBJ1-2	NA	TGCGCCAGCAGCCAATTAGGGGGCATCAACTATGGCTACACCTTC	CASSQLGGINYGYTF
TRBV4-3	NA	TRBJ2-3	NA	TGCGCCAGCAGCCGCAGGGCCTCAGATACGCAGTATTTT	CASSRRASDTQYF
TRBV5-1	NA	TRBJ1-1	NA	TGCGCCAGCAGCCCGCGAGGGACACAGAACACTGAAGCTTTCTTT	CASSPRGTQNTEAFF
TRBV9	NA	TRBJ1-4	NA	TGTGCCAGCAGCGCCCGGATGACTCGGGGTAATGAAAAACTGTTTTTT	CASSARMTRGNEKLFF
TRBV7-8	TRBD1	TRBJ1-1	NA	TGTGCCAGCAGCGTCGGACCAGACAGGGGGAACACTGAAGCTTTCTTT	CASSVGPDRGNTEAFF
TRBV7-9	NA	TRBJ1-4	NA	TGTGCCAGCAGACGAAGGGAGACTAATGAAAAACTGTTTTTT	CASRRRETNEKLFF
TRBV19	NA	TRBJ2-5	NA	TGTGCCAGTAGTTTACACCGGGACTCCCAAGAGACCCAGTACTTC	CASSLHRDSQETQYF
TRBV3-1/TRBV3-2	NA	TRBJ2-1	NA	TGTGCCAGCAGCCATTACTCTAGCGCCAATGAGCAGTTCTTC	CASSHYSSANEQFF
TRBV5-4	TRBD2	TRBJ2-1	NA	TGTGCCAGCAGCCTGGGTGGGGGGGCCTACAATGAGCAGTTCTTC	CASSLGGGAYNEQFF
TRBV6-6	NA	TRBJ2-3	NA	TGTGCCAGCAGTTATGGGCCTGTACCTAACACAGATACGCAGTATTTT	CASSYGPVPNTDTQYF
TRBV5-1	NA	TRBJ2-3	NA	TGCGCCAGCACCTATAGCACAGATACGCAGTATTTT	CASTYSTDTQYF
TRBV7-2	NA	TRBJ2-6	NA	TGTGCCAGCAGCTTTACCTACTCTGGGGCCAACGTCCTGACTTTC	CASSFTYSGANVLTF
TRBV19	NA	TRBJ2-1	NA	TGTGCCAGTAGTATAGTACAGTTCAATGAGCAGTTCTTC	CASSIVQFNEQFF
TRBV6-5	NA	TRBJ1-5	NA	TGTGCCACCCGTCGGAACAGATTCTCGCCCCAGCATTTT	CATRRNRFSPQHF
TRBV7-8	NA	TRBJ1-5	NA	TGTGCCAGCAGCCGATTCGGTAGTAGCAATCAGCCCCAGCATTTT	CASSRFGSSNQPQHF
TRBV27	TRBD2	TRBJ2-3	NA	TGTGCCAGCAGTCCTAGCGGGGGGGAATTCCCAGATACGCAGTATTTT	CASSPSGGEFPDTQYF
TRBV6-6	NA	TRBJ2-7	NA	TGTGCCAGCAGTCGACCGAAGGGGAACCCTATGAACGAGCAGTACTTC	CASSRPKGNPMNEQYF
TRBV6-5	NA	TRBJ1-6	NA	TGTGCCAGCAGTTTTTCTAGCTCCTATAATTCACCCCTCCACTTT	CASSFSSSYNSPLHF
TRBV7-2	NA	TRBJ1-1	NA	TGTGCCAGCAGTGGGGGCTTGAACACTGAAGCTTTCTTT	CASSGGLNTEAFF
TRBV5-4	NA	TRBJ1-4	NA	TGTGCCAGCAGCTTGGCGACTAATGAAAAACTGTTTTTT	CASSLATNEKLFF
TRBV7-9	NA	TRBJ2-7	NA	TGTGCCAGCAGCTTACAGAGGGGGGAGCAGTACTTC	CASSLQRGEQYF
TRBV3-1/TRBV3-2	NA	TRBJ2-3	NA	TGTGCCAGCAGCCAAGATCAGGGGCTAAGCACAGATACGCAGTATTTT	CASSQDQGLSTDTQYF
TRBV2	NA	TRBJ2-1	NA	TGTGCCAGCACCGAAGGACAGTCCTACAATGAGCAGTTCTTC	CASTEGQSYNEQFF
TRBV5-6	TRBD1	TRBJ1-1	once	TGTGCCAGCAGCTTGGTAGACAGGGGGCTCACTGAAGCTTTCTTT	CASSLVDRGLTEAFF
TRBV10-3	TRBD2	TRBJ2-1	few	TGTGCCATCAGTGATGAGGGACTAGCCAGAGTCGCGGAGTTCTTC	CAISDEGLARVAEFF
TRBV9	NA	TRBJ1-3	NA	TGTGCCAGCCGCCGGGATCTCTCTGGAAACACCATATATTTT	CASRRDLSGNTIYF
TRBV7-9	NA	TRBJ1-2	few	TGTGCCAGCAGCCTAGGGTCCAGGGTTGATGGCTACACCTTC	CASSLGSRVDGYTF
TRBV5-1	TRBD1	TRBJ1-6	few	TGCGCCAGCAGCTTGGTTTGGACAGGGTTATCACCCCTCCACTTT	CASSLVWTGLSPLHF